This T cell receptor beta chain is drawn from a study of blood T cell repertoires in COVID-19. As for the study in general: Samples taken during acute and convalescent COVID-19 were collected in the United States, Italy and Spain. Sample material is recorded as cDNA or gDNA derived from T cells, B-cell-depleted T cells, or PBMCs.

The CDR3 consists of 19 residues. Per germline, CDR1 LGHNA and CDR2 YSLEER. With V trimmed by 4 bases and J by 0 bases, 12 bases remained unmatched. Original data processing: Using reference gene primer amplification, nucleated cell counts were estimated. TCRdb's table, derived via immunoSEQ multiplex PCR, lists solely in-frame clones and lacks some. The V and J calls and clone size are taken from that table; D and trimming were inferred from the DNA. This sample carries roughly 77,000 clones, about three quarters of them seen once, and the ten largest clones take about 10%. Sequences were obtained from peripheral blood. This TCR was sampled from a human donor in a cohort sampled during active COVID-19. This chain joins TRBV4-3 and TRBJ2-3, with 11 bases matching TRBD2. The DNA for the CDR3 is TGCGCCAGCAGCCCCTTAGCGACTAGCGGGGCGGGAAGCACAGATACGCAGTATTTT. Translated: CASSPLATSGAGSTDTQYF.